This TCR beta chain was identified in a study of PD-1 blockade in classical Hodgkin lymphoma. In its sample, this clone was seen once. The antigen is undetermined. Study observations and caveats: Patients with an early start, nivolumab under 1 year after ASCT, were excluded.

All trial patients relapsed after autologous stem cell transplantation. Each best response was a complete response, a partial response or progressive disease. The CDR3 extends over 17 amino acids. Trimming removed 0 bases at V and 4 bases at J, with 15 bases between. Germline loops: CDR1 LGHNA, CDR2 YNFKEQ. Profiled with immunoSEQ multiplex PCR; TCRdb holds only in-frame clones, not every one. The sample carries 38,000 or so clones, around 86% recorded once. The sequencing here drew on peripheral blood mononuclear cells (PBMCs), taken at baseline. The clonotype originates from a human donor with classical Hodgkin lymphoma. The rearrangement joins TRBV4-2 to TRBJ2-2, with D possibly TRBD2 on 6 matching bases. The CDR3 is CASSQDPLASITGELFF. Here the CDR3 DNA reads TGTGCCAGCAGCCAAGATCCCCTAGCGTCGATCACCGGGGAGCTGTTTTTT.